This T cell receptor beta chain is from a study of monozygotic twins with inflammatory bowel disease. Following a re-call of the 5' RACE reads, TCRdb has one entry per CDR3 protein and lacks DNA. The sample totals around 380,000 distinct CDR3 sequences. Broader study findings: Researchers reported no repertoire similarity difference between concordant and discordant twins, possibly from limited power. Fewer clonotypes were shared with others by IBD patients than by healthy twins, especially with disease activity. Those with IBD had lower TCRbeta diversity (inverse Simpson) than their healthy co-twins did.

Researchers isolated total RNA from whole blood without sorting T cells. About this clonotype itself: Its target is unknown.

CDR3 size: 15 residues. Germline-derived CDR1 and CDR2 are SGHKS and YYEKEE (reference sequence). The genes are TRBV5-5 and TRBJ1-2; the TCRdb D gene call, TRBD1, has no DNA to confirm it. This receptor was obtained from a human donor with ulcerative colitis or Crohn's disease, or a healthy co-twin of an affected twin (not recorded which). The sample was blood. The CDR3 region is CASSPDTRGSYGYTF.